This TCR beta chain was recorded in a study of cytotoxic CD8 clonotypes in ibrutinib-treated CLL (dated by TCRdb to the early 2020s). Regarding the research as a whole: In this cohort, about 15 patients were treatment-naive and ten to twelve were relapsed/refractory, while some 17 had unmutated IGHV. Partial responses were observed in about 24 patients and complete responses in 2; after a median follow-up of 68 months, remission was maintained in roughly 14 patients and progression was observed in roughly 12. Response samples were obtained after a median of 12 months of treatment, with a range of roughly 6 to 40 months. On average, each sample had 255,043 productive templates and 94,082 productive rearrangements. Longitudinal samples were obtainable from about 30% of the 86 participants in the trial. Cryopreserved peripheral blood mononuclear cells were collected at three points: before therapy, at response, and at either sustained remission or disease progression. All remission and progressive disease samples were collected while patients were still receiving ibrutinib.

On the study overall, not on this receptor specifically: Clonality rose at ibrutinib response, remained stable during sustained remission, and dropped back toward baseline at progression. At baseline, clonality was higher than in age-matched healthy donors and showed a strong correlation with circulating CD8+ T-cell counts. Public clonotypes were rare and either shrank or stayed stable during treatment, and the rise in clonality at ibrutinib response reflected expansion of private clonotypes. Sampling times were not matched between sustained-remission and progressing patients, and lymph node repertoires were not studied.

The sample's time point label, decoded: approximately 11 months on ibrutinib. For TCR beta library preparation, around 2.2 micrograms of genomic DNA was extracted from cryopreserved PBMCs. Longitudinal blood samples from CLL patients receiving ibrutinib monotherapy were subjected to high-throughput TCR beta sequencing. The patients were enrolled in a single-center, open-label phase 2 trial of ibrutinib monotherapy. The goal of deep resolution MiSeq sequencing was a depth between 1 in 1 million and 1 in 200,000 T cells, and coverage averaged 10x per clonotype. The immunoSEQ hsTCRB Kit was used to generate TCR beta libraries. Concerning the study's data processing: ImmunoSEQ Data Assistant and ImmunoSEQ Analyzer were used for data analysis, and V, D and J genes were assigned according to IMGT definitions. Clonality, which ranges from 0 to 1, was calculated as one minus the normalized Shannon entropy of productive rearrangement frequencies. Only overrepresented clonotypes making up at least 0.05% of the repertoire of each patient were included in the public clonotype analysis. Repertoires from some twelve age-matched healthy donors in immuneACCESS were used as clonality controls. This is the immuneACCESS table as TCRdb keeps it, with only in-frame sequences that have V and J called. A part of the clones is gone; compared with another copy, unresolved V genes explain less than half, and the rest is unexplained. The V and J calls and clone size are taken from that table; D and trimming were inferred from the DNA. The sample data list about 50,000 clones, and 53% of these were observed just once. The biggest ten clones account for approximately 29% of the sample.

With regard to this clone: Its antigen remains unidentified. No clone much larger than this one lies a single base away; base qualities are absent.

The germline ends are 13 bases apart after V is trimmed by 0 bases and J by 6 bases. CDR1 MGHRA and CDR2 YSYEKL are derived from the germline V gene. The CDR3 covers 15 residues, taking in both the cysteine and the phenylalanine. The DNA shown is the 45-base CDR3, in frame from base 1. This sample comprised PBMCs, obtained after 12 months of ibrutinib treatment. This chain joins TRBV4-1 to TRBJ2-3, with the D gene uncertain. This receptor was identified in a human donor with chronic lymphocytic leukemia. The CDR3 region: CASSQDFLLGDTQYF. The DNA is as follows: TGCGCCAGCAGCCAAGATTTCCTACTGGGGGATACGCAGTATTTT.